These 18 T cell receptor beta chains share one sample of origin, sequenced in a study of blood T cells in healthy people across ages. Then a second PCR, running roughly 6 to 11 cycles, was carried out with a sample-barcoded 5' primer and a J-beta primer mix. Via MiXCR, TCRdb re-called the 5' RACE reads, giving one row per CDR3 protein. This sample yields fewer than 1,000,000 distinct CDR3 sequences, of which about 45% are seen a single time; 18% belongs to the top ten. Material: blood. Receptors were obtained from an elderly man in good health.

The V and J genes are TRBV9 and TRBJ1-1, with D possibly matching TRBD1 (5 bases). V lost 0 bases, J lost 1 base, and 13 bases lay in between. The CDR3 sequence is 16 residues long. Germline V gene lookup returns CDR1 SGDLS and CDR2 YYNGEE. The CDR3: CASSVAPGRQNTEAFF. CDR3 sequence (DNA): TGTGCCAGCAGCGTAGCACCGGGACGCCAGAACACTGAAGCTTTCTTT.

This clonotype was observed a handful of times. V gene TRBV7-8 combines with J gene TRBJ2-1; D gene uncertain. This CDR3 comprises 12 residues. CDR1 is SGHVS, CDR2 FQNEAQ, per germline. V was shortened by 3 bases and J by 8 bases, with 8 bases between the two germline ends. DNA of the CDR3: TGTGCCAGCAGCTTCGTCGGGTATGAGCAGTTCTTC. Translated, it gives CASSFVGYEQFF.

This clonotype was seen repeatedly, ten times or more. The chain carries TRBV7-2 and TRBJ2-3, with D uncertain. The V end lost 1 base, the J end lost 4 bases, and 12 bases lay between the germline ends. Germline-derived CDR1 and CDR2 are SGHTA and FQGNSA. The CDR3 loop spans 15 amino acids. CDR3: CASSLESGYPDTQYF. The CDR3 DNA sequence: TGTGCCAGCAGCTTAGAATCCGGTTACCCAGATACGCAGTATTTT.

This clonotype was found many times. This chain uses TRBV7-2 with TRBJ2-1; 7 bases are a match to TRBD2. J gave up 1 base and V 5 bases, and 17 bases lay outside the gene matches. This CDR3 contains 19 residues. Germline loops: CDR1 SGHTA, CDR2 FQGNSA. The CDR3 region is CASSPLLGGVGISYNEQFF. The CDR3 DNA reads as TGTGCCAGCAGCCCGTTACTGGGGGGGGTGGGGATTTCCTACAATGAGCAGTTCTTC.

The V gene is TRBV7-8, the J gene TRBJ2-3; no clear D. V gave up 1 base and J gave up 5 bases, with 10 bases separating them. The CDR3 is 14 residues long. The germline CDR1 and CDR2 sequences are SGHVS and FQNEAQ. The CDR3 DNA follows: TGTGCCAGCAGCTTAGGGGCCCACAAAGATACGCAGTATTTT. Encoded protein: CASSLGAHKDTQYF.

The chain carries TRBV28 and TRBJ2-7; TRBD2 matches 12 bases. This CDR3 comprises 15 residues. J gave up 3 bases and V 8 bases, and 8 bases lay outside the gene matches. In germline, CDR1 is MDHEN, CDR2 SYDVKM. CDR3: CASGPTSGGNYEQYF. In DNA, the CDR3 is TGTGCCAGCGGGCCGACTAGCGGGGGCAACTACGAGCAGTACTTC.

This clonotype was found a few times. The chain is built from TRBV10-1 and TRBJ2-2; the D is unclear. There are 14 residues in the CDR3. V dropped 2 bases and J dropped 1 base, with 5 bases sitting between them. Germline V gene data show CDR1 as WNHNN and CDR2 as SYGVQD (reference sequence). CDR3 nucleotides: TGCGCCAGCAGTGAGCACCTGAACACCGGGGAGCTGTTTTTT. Translating it yields CASSEHLNTGELFF.

The CDR3 nucleotides are TGCAGCGTTGGCACAAGGGGGAGGATCACAGATACGCAGTATTTT. Amino acid sequence: CSVGTRGRITDTQYF. The V and J genes are TRBV29-1 and TRBJ2-3; D may correspond to TRBD1 or TRBD2 (6 bases each). The CDR3 has 15 amino acids. V dropped 4 bases and J dropped 2 bases, with 16 bases sitting between them. Germline V lookup: CDR1 SQVTM, CDR2 ANQGSEA.

This clonotype was recorded only once. V gene TRBV9 combines with J gene TRBJ1-6; 7 positions agree with TRBD1. CDR1 SGDLS and CDR2 YYNGEE come from the germline V gene. Trimming removed 4 bases from V and 9 bases from J; junction bases left unmatched: 10. There are 15 residues in the CDR3. The CDR3 region is CASSPTDRVVSPLHF. CDR3 in DNA: TGTGCCAGCAGCCCCACCGACAGGGTTGTTTCACCCCTCCACTTT.

This clonotype was observed at least ten times. The V and J genes are TRBV7-8 and TRBJ2-1; either TRBD1 or TRBD2 may supply D (6 bases each). The V end lost 6 bases, the J end lost 6 bases, and 15 bases lay between the germline ends. Germline assignment: CDR1 SGHVS and CDR2 FQNEAQ. The CDR3 contains 14 residues. CDR3 nucleotide sequence: TGTGCCAGCAGGAGGATGGGGGGCGGCAATGAGCAGTTCTTC. It codes for CASRRMGGGNEQFF.

This clonotype was seen a few times. The CDR3 loop is CASSLEGAAFYGYTF. The CDR3, as DNA: TGTGCCAGCAGCTTAGAGGGAGCGGCATTCTATGGCTACACCTTC. V and J are TRBV11-3 and TRBJ1-2, with D unresolved. The ends were cut back, 0 bases at V and 4 bases at J, with 12 bases in the middle. The length of the CDR3 is 15 residues. CDR1 SGHNT and CDR2 YENEEA come from the germline V gene.

A single count supports this clonotype. The chain employs TRBV28 and TRBJ1-3; no clear D gene. The CDR3 is 17 residues long. Trimming took off 5 bases at V and 0 bases at J, with 17 bases between the two ends. The V gene's germline CDR1 is MDHEN and CDR2 SYDVKM. CDR3 protein: CASSSTPRAISGNTIYF. The DNA for the CDR3 is TGTGCCAGCAGTAGCACCCCCAGAGCGATCTCTGGAAACACCATATATTTT.

The chain links TRBV7-2 to TRBJ2-7; D not certain. CDR1 and CDR2 (germline): SGHTA, FQGNSA. This CDR3 region has 16 residues. The ends were cut back, 0 bases at V and 7 bases at J, with 19 bases in the middle. The CDR3 spells CASSLAQVATDNEQYF. In DNA form, the CDR3 reads TGTGCCAGCAGCTTAGCGCAGGTAGCCACCGACAATGAGCAGTACTTC.

This clonotype was counted only a few times. The gene calls are TRBV6-2 or TRBV6-3 and TRBJ2-1; TRBD2 matches 8 bases. Germline assignment: CDR1 MNHEY and CDR2 SVGEGT. After removal of 7 bases from V and 6 bases from J, the junction contained 11 bases not matched to a gene. The CDR3 consists of 15 residues. The CDR3 nucleotides are TGTGCCAGCACCCCACGGGGGGGCACGTCCAATGAGCAGTTCTTC. Protein sequence: CASTPRGGTSNEQFF.

This clonotype was counted at least ten times. The chain combines TRBV28 with TRBJ1-4; tentatively, D is TRBD1 (6 bases). Germline CDR1 reads MDHEN; CDR2 reads SYDVKM. V gave up 6 bases and J gave up 11 bases, with 19 bases separating them. The CDR3 spans 14 residues. The CDR3 spells CASSAPQGDDKLFF. The CDR3 bases are TGTGCCAGCAGCGCACCACAGGGAGACGATAAACTGTTTTTT.

The V gene is TRBV5-5, the J gene TRBJ2-3; 7 bases agree with TRBD1. Germline-derived CDR1 and CDR2 are SGHKS and YYEKEE (reference sequence). V trimming: 1 base; J trimming: 2 bases; junction bases outside the gene matches: 4. CDR3 length: 15 amino acids. CDR3 sequence reads: CASSLYRGNTDTQYF. CDR3 bases: TGTGCCAGCAGCTTGTACAGGGGCAACACAGATACGCAGTATTTT.

The chain has TRBV4-2 and TRBJ2-3; TRBD2 agrees at 11 bases. Germline assignment: CDR1 LGHNA and CDR2 YNFKEQ. This CDR3 has 18 amino acids. The trim removed 0 bases at V and 4 bases at J, leaving 9 bases unmatched. The CDR3 is CASSQETSGTISADTQYF. In DNA form, the CDR3 reads TGTGCCAGCAGCCAAGAGACTAGCGGGACTATTAGCGCAGATACGCAGTATTTT.

The chain couples TRBV4-2 to TRBJ2-7; D unresolved. The CDR3 sequence is 15 residues long. Deletions cut 1 base from V and 1 base from J, with 11 bases between. From germline, CDR1 is LGHNA and CDR2 YNFKEQ. DNA for the CDR3: TGTGCCAGCAGCCAAGGATTGGACGGATCCTACGAGCAGTACTTC. It translates to CASSQGLDGSYEQYF.